These T cell receptor beta chains were read from a single sample in a study of graft-versus-host responses after intestinal transplantation. TCRdb keeps only in-frame clones here, not all; method: immunoSEQ multiplex PCR. This repertoire shows more than 12,000 clones, around a third found once; its top ten account for around 5.4%. The sequencing here drew on alloreactive CD4+ T cells from a mixed lymphocyte reaction culture, taken before intestinal transplant. These receptors were taken from a human patient who received an intestinal transplant. CDR3s include the opening cysteine and the closing phenylalanine or tryptophan. The D gene is left open where the match is weak. Only some rows state a clone size, as once, few, many or a class for expanded clones.

TRBJ2-3,14,-,TRBV5-1,-,CASSGGPSTDTQYF,TGCGCCAGCAGTGGGGGCCCTAGCACAGATACGCAGTATTTT
TRBJ2-6,17,-,TRBV5-1,TRBD1,CASSPGQGALGANVLTF,TGCGCCAGCAGCCCCGGACAGGGGGCGCTTGGGGCCAACGTCCTGACTTTC
TRBJ1-5,15,-,TRBV5-4,-,CASSRRGAGNQPQHF,TGTGCCAGCAGCAGAAGGGGGGCAGGCAATCAGCCCCAGCATTTT
TRBJ2-7,14,few,TRBV18,-,CASSPRQDSYEQYF,TGTGCCAGCTCACCACGGCAGGACTCCTACGAGCAGTACTTC
TRBJ2-1,11,-,TRBV5-1,-,CASSDFGEQFF,TGCGCCAGCAGCGATTTTGGTGAGCAGTTCTTC
TRBJ2-5,17,few,TRBV7-3,TRBD2,CASSLGLAGGRGETQYF,TGTGCCAGCAGCTTGGGTCTAGCGGGAGGGAGAGGGGAGACCCAGTACTTC
TRBJ2-2,17,-,TRBV4-2,TRBD2,CASSQVISSGRVGELFF,TGTGCCAGCAGCCAAGTAATCTCTAGCGGGAGGGTCGGGGAGCTGTTTTTT
TRBJ2-3,15,few,TRBV6-1,-,CASSLQPIGTDTQYF,TGTGCCAGCAGTCTACAACCTATTGGCACAGATACGCAGTATTTT
TRBJ2-7,12,few,TRBV29-1,-,CSVAGITYEQYF,TGCAGCGTTGCAGGGATTACCTACGAGCAGTACTTC
TRBJ2-7,14,-,TRBV28,-,CASMLERVGYEQYF,TGTGCCAGCATGTTAGAGCGGGTCGGGTACGAGCAGTACTTC